This TCR beta chain was recovered during a study of Ad26.COV2.S vaccination and SARS-CoV-2 variants. Stated treatment: some 19 received Ad26.COV2.S at low or high dose, single or two shots; roughly 5 received placebo; per-sample allocation not given. The samples date from day 63 after the first vaccine or placebo injection. Using immunoSEQ multiplex PCR, the repertoire was profiled, and TCRdb retains in-frame clones only, with some absent. The table records about 450,000 clones, 80% to 90% of them present only once. This clone turned up a few times. Sequences were derived from peripheral blood, sampled in a trial of Ad26.COV2.S vaccine versus placebo. This receptor was obtained from a person aged 18-60 years who received the Ad26.COV2.S COVID-19 vaccine or a placebo.

CDR3 residues: CASSFLLGTRVRADYGYTF. CDR3 DNA: TGCGCCAGCAGCTTCTTACTCGGGACACGCGTTAGGGCGGACTATGGCTACACCTTC. The chain links TRBV5-1 to TRBJ1-2; tentatively, D is TRBD1 (6 bases). V lost 2 bases, J lost 3 bases, and 26 bases lay in between. The CDR3 is 19 residues long. Germline V gene data show CDR1 as SGHRS and CDR2 as YFSETQ. The whole variable domain, filled in from reference TRBV5-1 and TRBJ1-2, reads KAGVTQTPRYLIKTRGQQVTLSCSPISGHRSVSWYQQTPGQGLQFLFEYFSETQRNKGNFPGRFSGRQFSNSRSEMNVSTLELGDSALYLCASSFLLGTRVRADYGYTFGSGTRLTVV.